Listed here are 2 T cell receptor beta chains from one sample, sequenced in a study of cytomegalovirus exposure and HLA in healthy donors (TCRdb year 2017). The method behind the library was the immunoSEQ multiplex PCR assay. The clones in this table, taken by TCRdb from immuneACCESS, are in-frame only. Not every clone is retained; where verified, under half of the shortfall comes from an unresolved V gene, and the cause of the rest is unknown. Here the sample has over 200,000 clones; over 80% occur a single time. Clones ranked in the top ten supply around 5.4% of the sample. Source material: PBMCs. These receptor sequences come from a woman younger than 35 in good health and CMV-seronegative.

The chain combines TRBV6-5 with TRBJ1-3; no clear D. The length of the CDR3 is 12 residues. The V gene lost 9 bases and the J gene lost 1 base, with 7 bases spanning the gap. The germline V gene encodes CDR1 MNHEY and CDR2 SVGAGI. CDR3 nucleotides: TGTGCCAGTCTACTTTCTGGAAACACCATATATTTT. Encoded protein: CASLLSGNTIYF.

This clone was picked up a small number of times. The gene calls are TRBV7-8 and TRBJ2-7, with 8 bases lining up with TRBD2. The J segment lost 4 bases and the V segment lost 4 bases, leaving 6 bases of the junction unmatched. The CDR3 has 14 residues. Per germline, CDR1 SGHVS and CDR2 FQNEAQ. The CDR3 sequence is CASSWGLEEYEQYF. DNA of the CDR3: TGTGCCAGCAGCTGGGGACTAGAAGAATACGAGCAGTACTTC.